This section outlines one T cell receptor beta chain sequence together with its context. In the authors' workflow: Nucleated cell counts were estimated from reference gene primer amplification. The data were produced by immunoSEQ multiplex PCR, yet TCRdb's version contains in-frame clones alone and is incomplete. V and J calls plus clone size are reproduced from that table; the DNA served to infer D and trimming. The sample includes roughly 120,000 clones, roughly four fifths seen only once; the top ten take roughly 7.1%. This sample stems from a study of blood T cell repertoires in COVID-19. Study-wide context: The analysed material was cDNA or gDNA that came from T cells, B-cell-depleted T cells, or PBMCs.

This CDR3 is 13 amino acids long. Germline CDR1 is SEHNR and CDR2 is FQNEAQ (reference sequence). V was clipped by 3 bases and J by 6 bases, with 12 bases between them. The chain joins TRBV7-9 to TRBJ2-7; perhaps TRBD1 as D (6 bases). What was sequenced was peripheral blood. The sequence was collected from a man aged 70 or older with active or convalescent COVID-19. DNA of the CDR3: TGTGCCAGCAGCTTTGTTCTGGGGGCCGAGCAGTACTTC. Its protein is CASSFVLGAEQYF. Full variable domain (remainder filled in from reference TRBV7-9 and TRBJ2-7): DTGVSQNPRHKITKRGQNVTFRCDPISEHNRLYWYRQTLGQGPEFLTYFQNEAQLEKSRLLSDRFSAERPKGSFSTLEIQRTEQGDSAMYLCASSFVLGAEQYFGPGTRLTVT.